Sequencing of this TCR beta chain was carried out in a study of cytomegalovirus exposure and HLA in healthy donors. Points from the study as a whole: Data from an earlier analysis indicated that most TCR beta V segments were productive either about 87% or about 30% of the time. Reports state that TCR beta sequences accurately predicted most subjects' HLA-A and HLA-B alleles. Later analysis identified a missense DCLRE1C variant that was linked to TCR beta V- and J-gene trimming.

V was clipped by 4 bases and J by 8 bases, with 17 bases between them. Germline loops: CDR1 MNHEY, CDR2 SVGAGI. The CDR3 runs to 14 residues. With 60 Vbeta and 13 Jbeta primers, the PCR was carried out. The table came from immunoSEQ multiplex PCR; TCRdb's copy has only in-frame clones and leaves some out. Among roughly 70,000 clones, around 80% were seen once, and the ten largest hold about 2%. A single count supports this clone. What it recognizes is unknown. The chain carries TRBV6-5 and TRBJ1-2, with D maybe TRBD1 (5 bases). The material sequenced was PBMCs. This sequence was found in a man younger than 35 in good health and CMV-seronegative. For the CDR3, the DNA is TGTGCCAGCAGTTGGGGGGGACGTTTCGGCGGCTACACCTTC. This gives the protein CASSWGGRFGGYTF.